The sequence of this T cell receptor beta chain was determined in a study of OX40 agonist ivuxolimab in advanced cancers. Measured with immunoSEQ multiplex PCR; TCRdb has only the in-frame clones, and not every one. This table has 60,000 to 75,000 clones, 85% to 95% appearing once. The ends were cut back, 4 bases at V and 2 bases at J, with 8 bases in the middle. The CDR3 extends over 14 amino acids. Germline CDR1 reads SGHVS; CDR2 reads FNYEAQ. The V gene is TRBV7-6, the J gene TRBJ1-4, with a weak D call TRBD1 (6 bases). Material: CD4+ or CD8+ T cells sorted from blood, obtained in a trial of the OX40 agonist ivuxolimab. This receptor was taken from an adult with an advanced solid tumor such as melanoma, head and neck, liver or kidney cancer. The CDR3: CASSSDSTNEKLFF. The DNA for the CDR3 is TGTGCCAGCAGCTCGGACAGTACTAATGAAAAACTGTTTTTT.